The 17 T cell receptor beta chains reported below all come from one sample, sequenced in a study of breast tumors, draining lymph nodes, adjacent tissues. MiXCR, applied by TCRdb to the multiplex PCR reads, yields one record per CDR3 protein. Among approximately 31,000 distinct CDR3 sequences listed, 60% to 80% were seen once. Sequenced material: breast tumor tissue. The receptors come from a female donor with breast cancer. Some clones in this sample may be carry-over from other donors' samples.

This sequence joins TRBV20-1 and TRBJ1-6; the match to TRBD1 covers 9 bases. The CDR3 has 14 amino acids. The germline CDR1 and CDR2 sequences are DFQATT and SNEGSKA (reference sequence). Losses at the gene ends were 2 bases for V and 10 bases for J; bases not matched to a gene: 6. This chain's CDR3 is CSARSTGGQSPLHF. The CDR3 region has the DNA TGCAGTGCTAGATCGACAGGGGGACAGTCACCCCTCCACTTT.

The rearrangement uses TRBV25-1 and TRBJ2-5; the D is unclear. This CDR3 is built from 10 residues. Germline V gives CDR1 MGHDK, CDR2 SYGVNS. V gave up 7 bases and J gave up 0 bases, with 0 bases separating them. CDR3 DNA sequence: TGTGCCAGCAACCAAGAGACCCAGTACTTC. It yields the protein CASNQETQYF.

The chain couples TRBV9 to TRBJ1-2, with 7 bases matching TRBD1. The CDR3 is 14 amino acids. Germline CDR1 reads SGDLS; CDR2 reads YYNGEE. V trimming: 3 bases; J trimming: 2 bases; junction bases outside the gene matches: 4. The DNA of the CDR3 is TGTGCCAGCAGCGGAGGGACAGAAAACTATGGCTACACCTTC. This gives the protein CASSGGTENYGYTF.

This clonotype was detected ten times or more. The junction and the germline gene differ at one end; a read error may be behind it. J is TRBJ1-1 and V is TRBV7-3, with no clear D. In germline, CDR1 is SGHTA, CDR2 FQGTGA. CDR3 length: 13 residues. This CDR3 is CASSLNRNTEAFF. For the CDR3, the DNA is TGTGCCAGCAGTTTAAATAGGAACACTGAAGCTTTCTTT.

CDR3: CASSTSRGPSGELFF. The CDR3 coding sequence is TGTGCCAGCAGCACGAGTAGGGGACCCTCCGGGGAGCTGTTTTTT. The J gene is TRBJ2-2, the V gene TRBV7-2; tentatively, D is TRBD1 or TRBD2 (5 bases each). The germline V gene has CDR1 SGHTA and CDR2 FQGNSA. The CDR3 has 15 residues. Trimming pared 5 bases from V and 6 bases from J, leaving 16 bases between. The full variable domain, its missing parts supplied by reference TRBV7-2 and TRBJ2-2, is GAGVSQSPSNKVTEKGKDVELRCDPISGHTALYWYRQSLGQGLEFLIYFQGNSAPDKSGLPSDRFSAERTGGSVSTLTIQRTQQEDSAVYLCASSTSRGPSGELFFGEGSRLTVL.

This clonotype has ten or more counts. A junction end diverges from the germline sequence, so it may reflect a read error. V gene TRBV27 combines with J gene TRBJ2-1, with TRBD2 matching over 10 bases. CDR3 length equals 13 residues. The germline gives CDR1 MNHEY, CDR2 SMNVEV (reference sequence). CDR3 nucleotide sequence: TGTGCCAACAGTCCCACGAGCGGGAGGGCCGGGTTCTTC. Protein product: CANSPTSGRAGFF.

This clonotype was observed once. DNA of the CDR3: TGCGCCAGCAGCTTGGCCAAGGACATAAGTTCACCCCTCCACTTT. As protein: CASSLAKDISSPLHF. The genes are TRBV5-1 and TRBJ1-6; D is perhaps TRBD1 (5 bases). CDR1 is SGHRS, CDR2 YFSETQ, per germline. Trimming left V 0 bases short and J 9 bases short, with 13 bases between. This CDR3 spans 15 amino acids.

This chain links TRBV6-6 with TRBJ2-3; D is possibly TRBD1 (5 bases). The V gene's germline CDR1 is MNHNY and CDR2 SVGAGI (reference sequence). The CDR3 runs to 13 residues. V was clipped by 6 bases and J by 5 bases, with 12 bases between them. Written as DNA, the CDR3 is TGTGCCAGCAGGGGGCAGGGCCGAGATACGCAGTATTTT. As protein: CASRGQGRDTQYF.

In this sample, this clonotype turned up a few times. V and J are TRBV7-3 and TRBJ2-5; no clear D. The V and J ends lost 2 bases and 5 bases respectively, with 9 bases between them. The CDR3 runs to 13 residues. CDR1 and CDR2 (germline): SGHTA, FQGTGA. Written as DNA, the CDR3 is TGTGCCAGCAGCTTAGGGCGGCGGGAGACCCAGTACTTC. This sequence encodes CASSLGRRETQYF.

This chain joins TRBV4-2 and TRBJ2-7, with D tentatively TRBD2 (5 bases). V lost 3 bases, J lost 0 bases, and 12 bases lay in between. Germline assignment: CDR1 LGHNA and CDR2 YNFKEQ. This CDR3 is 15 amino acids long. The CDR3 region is CASSHQDGGSYEQYF. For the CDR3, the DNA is TGTGCCAGCAGCCACCAGGACGGAGGCTCCTACGAGCAGTACTTC.

CDR3 in DNA: TGCAGTGCTCACTCTACTAGCGGGGGGTGGGAGACCCAGTACTTC. This codes for CSAHSTSGGWETQYF. The gene calls are TRBV20-1 and TRBJ2-5; 12 nucleotides align to TRBD2. CDR1 DFQATT and CDR2 SNEGSKA come from the germline V gene (reference sequence). The CDR3 is 15 residues long. J lost 5 bases, V lost 5 bases, and 9 bases had no gene match.

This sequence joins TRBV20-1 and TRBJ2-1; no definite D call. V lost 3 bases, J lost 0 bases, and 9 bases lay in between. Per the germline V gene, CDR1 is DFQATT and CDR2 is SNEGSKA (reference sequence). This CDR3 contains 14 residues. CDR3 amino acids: CSARDASSYNEQFF. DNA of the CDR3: TGCAGTGCTAGGGACGCCAGCTCCTACAATGAGCAGTTCTTC.

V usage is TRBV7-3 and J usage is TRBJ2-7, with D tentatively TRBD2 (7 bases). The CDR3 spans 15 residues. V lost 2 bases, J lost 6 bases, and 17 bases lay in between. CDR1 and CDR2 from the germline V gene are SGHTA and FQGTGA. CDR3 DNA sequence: TGTGCCAGCAGCTTAGCGGGGGCGACCCAGTCCGAGCAGTACTTC. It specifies CASSLAGATQSEQYF.

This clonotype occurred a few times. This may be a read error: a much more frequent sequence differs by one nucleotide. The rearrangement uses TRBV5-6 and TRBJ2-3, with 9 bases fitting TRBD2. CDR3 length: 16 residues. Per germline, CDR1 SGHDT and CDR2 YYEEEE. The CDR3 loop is CASSSRIARGGDTQCF. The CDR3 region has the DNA TGTGCCAGCAGCTCCCGCATTGCGCGGGGGGGGGATACGCAGTGTTTT.

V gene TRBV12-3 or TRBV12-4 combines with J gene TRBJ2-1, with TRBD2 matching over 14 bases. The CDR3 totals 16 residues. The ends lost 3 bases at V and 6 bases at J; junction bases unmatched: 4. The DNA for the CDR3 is TGTGCCAGCAGTTTTCGGACTAGCGGGAGGCTCAATGAGCAGTTCTTC. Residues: CASSFRTSGRLNEQFF.

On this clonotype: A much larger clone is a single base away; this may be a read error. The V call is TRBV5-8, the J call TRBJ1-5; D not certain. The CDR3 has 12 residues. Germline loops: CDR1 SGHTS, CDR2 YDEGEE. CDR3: CASSLTNPPQHF. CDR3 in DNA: TGTGCCAGCAGCTTGACAAATCCGCCCCAGCATTTT.

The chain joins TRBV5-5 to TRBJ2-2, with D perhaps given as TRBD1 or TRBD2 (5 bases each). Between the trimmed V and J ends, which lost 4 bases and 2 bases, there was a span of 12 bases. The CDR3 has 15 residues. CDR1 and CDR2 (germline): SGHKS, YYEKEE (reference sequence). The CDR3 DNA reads TGTGCCAGCAGCCCCCGGGGACCTAACACCGGGGAGCTGTTTTTT. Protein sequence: CASSPRGPNTGELFF.